These 29 T cell receptor beta chains came from one sample sequenced in a study of radiotherapy plus CTLA-4 blockade in lung cancer. Method: immunoSEQ multiplex PCR; TCRdb's copy keeps in-frame clones and lacks some. The sample yields fewer than 95,000 clones, around 82% seen once. Sequencing used peripheral blood, obtained from a patient treated with radiotherapy plus ipilimumab. The source of these receptors is a human donor with non-small cell lung cancer who had stable disease on radiotherapy plus ipilimumab.

V usage is TRBV25-1 and J usage is TRBJ2-2; no clear D. The V gene lost 4 bases and the J gene lost 5 bases, with 14 bases spanning the gap. This CDR3 comprises 15 residues. CDR1 is MGHDK, CDR2 SYGVNS, per germline. CDR3 coding DNA: TGTGCCAGCAGTGTCCGACCCGTGGGGACCGGGGAGCTGTTTTTT. It is translated as CASSVRPVGTGELFF.

In this sample, this clone turned up once. This sequence joins TRBV15 and TRBJ2-5, with D maybe TRBD1 (5 bases). Germline CDR1 LNHNV, CDR2 YYDKDF (reference sequence). The CDR3 covers 15 residues. V was pared by 1 base and J by 2 bases, with 11 bases between. The CDR3, as DNA: TGTGCCACCAGCAGAGGACCAGGGATTCAAGAGACCCAGTACTTC. Protein sequence: CATSRGPGIQETQYF.

The J gene is TRBJ2-2, the V gene TRBV7-7, with D maybe TRBD1 (6 bases). The CDR3 consists of 15 residues. Looked up from germline, CDR1 is SSHAT and CDR2 is FNYEAQ (reference sequence). Trimming removed 5 bases from V and 5 bases from J, with 15 bases in between. The CDR3 region has the DNA TGTGCCAGCAGCCCGACGACAGGTCGAACCGGGGAGCTGTTTTTT. Translated: CASSPTTGRTGELFF.

The V gene is TRBV5-1, the J gene TRBJ1-3; 10 bases map to TRBD1. The germline CDR1 and CDR2 sequences are SGHRS and YFSETQ. V was clipped by 5 bases and J by 3 bases; unmatched bases: 5. CDR3 size: 15 residues. CDR3 DNA sequence: TGCGCCAGCAGTCTTGACAGGGGGCTTGGAAACACCATATATTTT. This translates into CASSLDRGLGNTIYF.

CDR3 sequence reads: CASSSSGSSNQPQHF. In DNA form, the CDR3 reads TGTGCCAGCAGTTCCTCAGGGTCCAGCAATCAGCCCCAGCATTTT. The genes are TRBV6-5 and TRBJ1-5, with D perhaps TRBD1 (5 bases). Germline loops: CDR1 MNHEY, CDR2 SVGAGI. Deletions cut 4 bases from V and 1 base from J, with 11 bases between. This CDR3 contains 15 residues.

The chain couples TRBV19 to TRBJ2-7; D is unclear. CDR1 LNHDA and CDR2 SQIVND come from the germline V gene (reference sequence). V lost 0 bases, J lost 4 bases, and 13 bases lay in between. The CDR3 has 15 amino acids. The CDR3, as DNA: TGTGCCAGTAGTATAGATCTCCAGGCCAGGTACGAGCAGTACTTC. This encodes CASSIDLQARYEQYF.

Written as DNA, the CDR3 is TGTGCCAGCAGTCAAATTATACTAGCGGGAGGTAGTGAGCAGTTCTTC. It translates to CASSQIILAGGSEQFF. The J gene is TRBJ2-1, the V gene TRBV13; 12 nucleotides line up with TRBD2. The CDR3 totals 16 residues. V shed 6 bases and J 9 bases; nucleotides not matched to a gene: 12. Germline CDR1 reads PRHDT; CDR2 reads FYEKMQ (reference sequence). The variable domain in full, completed from reference TRBV13 and TRBJ2-1, reads AAGVIQSPRHLIKEKRETATLKCYPIPRHDTVYWYQQGPGQDPQFLISFYEKMQSDKGSIPDRFSAQQFSDYHSELNMSSLELGDSALYFCASSQIILAGGSEQFFGPGTRLTVL.

This clone appeared a single time. The chain employs TRBV10-3 and TRBJ1-5; D unresolved. The CDR3 contains 15 residues. V was pared by 4 bases and J by 0 bases, with 10 bases between. The germline gives CDR1 ENHRY, CDR2 SYGVKD. In DNA, the CDR3 is TGTGCCATCAGTGCTGATACGGATAGCAATCAGCCCCAGCATTTT. This gives the protein CAISADTDSNQPQHF.

The chain is built from TRBV28 and TRBJ1-2; perhaps TRBD1 as D (5 bases). V lost 7 bases and J 2 bases, leaving 17 bases between the germline ends. Germline loops: CDR1 MDHEN, CDR2 SYDVKM. The CDR3 is 15 residues long. CDR3 residues: CASTKPGRSNYGYTF. Here the CDR3 DNA reads TGTGCCAGCACAAAACCGGGACGGTCCAACTATGGCTACACCTTC.

The chain has TRBV28 and TRBJ1-2, with D possibly matching TRBD1 (6 bases). V was pared by 2 bases and J by 4 bases, with 11 bases between. Looked up from germline, CDR1 is MDHEN and CDR2 is SYDVKM. The CDR3 length is 14 residues. DNA for the CDR3: TGTGCCAGCAGTTTAATGACAGGAACCTATGGCTACACCTTC. Encoded protein: CASSLMTGTYGYTF.

The chain recombines TRBV6-1 with TRBJ1-1; a possible D gene is TRBD1 (5 bases). The CDR3 covers 15 residues. Germline V gives CDR1 MNHNS, CDR2 SASEGT. V was shortened by 0 bases and J by 6 bases, with 14 bases between the two germline ends. The CDR3 DNA follows: TGTGCCAGCAGTGAAGCGAAGACGGGGACCGCTGAAGCTTTCTTT. It translates to CASSEAKTGTAEAFF.

The genes are TRBV7-8 and TRBJ2-4; 7 bases line up with TRBD1. Germline V CDR1 and CDR2: SGHVS, FQNEAQ. The CDR3 sequence is 16 residues long. Trimming removed 5 bases from V and 2 bases from J; junction bases left unmatched: 9. CDR3 sequence (DNA): TGTGCCAGCAGCCCTTACAGGGGCCAAACCAAAAACATTCAGTACTTC. It is translated as CASSPYRGQTKNIQYF.

The rearrangement joins TRBV7-2 to TRBJ2-7, with TRBD1 identical over 10 bases. This CDR3 region has 14 residues. Germline V gene sequence: CDR1 SGHTA, CDR2 FQGNSA. The V and J ends lost 6 bases and 4 bases, in that order; junction bases with no gene match: 6. The CDR3 sequence: CASRDRDRGYEQYF. CDR3 in DNA: TGTGCCAGCAGAGACCGGGACAGGGGTTACGAGCAGTACTTC.

This clone was seen a handful of times. The rearrangement uses TRBV28 and TRBJ1-6, with TRBD1 identical over 8 bases. The CDR3 consists of 12 residues. From germline, CDR1 is MDHEN and CDR2 SYDVKM. V was clipped by 8 bases and J by 9 bases; unmatched bases: 3. For the CDR3, the DNA is TGTGCCAGCCAGGACAGGGCTTCACCCCTCCACTTT. As protein: CASQDRASPLHF.

V and J are TRBV7-2 and TRBJ2-7; 7 bases fit TRBD2. The CDR3 runs 17 residues. CDR1 SGHTA and CDR2 FQGNSA come from the germline V gene. J was trimmed by 0 bases and V by 4 bases; bases with no gene match: 12. CDR3 DNA sequence: TGTGCCAGCAGCTCACGGTGGGGTGCTAGCGGCTCCTACGAGCAGTACTTC. Its protein product is CASSSRWGASGSYEQYF.

The V gene is TRBV15, the J gene TRBJ2-1; tentatively, D is TRBD2 (5 bases). Germline lookup yields CDR1 LNHNV and CDR2 YYDKDF (reference sequence). V was trimmed by 1 base and J by 4 bases, leaving 8 bases between them. This CDR3 contains 14 residues. In nucleotides, the CDR3 is TGTGCCACCAGCAGAGGCGGGTTGTACAATGAGCAGTTCTTC. The encoded protein is CATSRGGLYNEQFF.

The chain links TRBV5-8 to TRBJ2-2; unclear D gene. The CDR3 covers 15 residues. CDR1 is SGHTS and CDR2 is YDEGEE in the germline V gene. V was cut by 0 bases and J by 1 base, with 7 bases left in between. The CDR3 is CASSLERRNTGELFF. For the CDR3, the DNA is TGTGCCAGCAGCTTGGAGAGACGGAACACCGGGGAGCTGTTTTTT.

The gene calls are TRBV6-1 and TRBJ1-5, with 8 bases aligning to TRBD1. The CDR3 covers 15 residues. V gave up 3 bases and J gave up 7 bases; unmatched junction bases: 8. In germline, CDR1 is MNHNS, CDR2 SASEGT. The CDR3, as DNA: TGTGCCAGCAGTGAGGACAGGGCCAGCCGACAGCCCCAGCATTTT. Translated, it gives CASSEDRASRQPQHF.

The chain carries TRBV7-6 and TRBJ2-7; D may be TRBD1 (5 bases). The germline V gene encodes CDR1 SGHVS and CDR2 FNYEAQ. V was pared by 5 bases and J by 3 bases, with 11 bases between. This CDR3 is built from 13 residues. In nucleotides, the CDR3 is TGTGCCAGCAGCCGTGAGGACAACTACGAGCAGTACTTC. Translating gives CASSREDNYEQYF.

As DNA, the CDR3 is TGCGCCAGCAGCCCAAGGGGGGGGACAGGGGGCAGTTCCTACAATGAGCAGTTCTTC. It translates to CASSPRGGTGGSSYNEQFF. This sequence joins TRBV4-1 and TRBJ2-1; TRBD1 agrees at 12 bases. Losses at the gene ends were 4 bases for V and 1 base for J; bases not matched to a gene: 11. CDR3 length equals 19 residues. Germline lookup yields CDR1 MGHRA and CDR2 YSYEKL.

The V and J genes are TRBV10-3 and TRBJ2-7; D possibly corresponds to TRBD2 (5 bases). The CDR3 extends over 12 amino acids. Germline-derived CDR1 and CDR2 are ENHRY and SYGVKD. The V end lost 3 bases, the J end lost 4 bases, and 7 bases lay between the germline ends. The CDR3 here is CAISEGGYEQYF. The CDR3 DNA reads TGTGCCATCAGTGAAGGCGGGTACGAGCAGTACTTC.

This rearrangement joins TRBV7-8 to TRBJ2-5, with D unclear. Germline V lookup: CDR1 SGHVS, CDR2 FQNEAQ. Trimming removed 1 base from V and 0 bases from J, with 15 bases in between. This CDR3 contains 17 residues. The CDR3 coding sequence is TGTGCCAGCAGCTTAGGAAGCCAGCTGACGTACCAAGAGACCCAGTACTTC. It yields the protein CASSLGSQLTYQETQYF.

The gene calls are TRBV29-1 and TRBJ1-4, with TRBD1 identical over 7 bases. V was clipped by 5 bases and J by 8 bases; unmatched bases: 14. Germline values: CDR1 SQVTM, CDR2 ANQGSEA. The CDR3 spans 15 residues. This CDR3 is CSVQLQGLPYEKLFF. The CDR3 region has the DNA TGCAGCGTTCAATTACAGGGGCTTCCTTACGAAAAACTGTTTTTT.

The chain has TRBV19 and TRBJ2-1; D is perhaps TRBD2 (5 bases). Germline loops: CDR1 LNHDA, CDR2 SQIVND (reference sequence). The CDR3 has 13 residues. V was trimmed by 5 bases and J by 1 base, leaving 6 bases between them. The CDR3 sequence is CASSRGSYNEQFF. DNA of the CDR3: TGTGCCAGTAGTCGGGGATCCTACAATGAGCAGTTCTTC. Combining the CDR3 with reference TRBV19 and TRBJ2-1 gives the whole variable domain DGGITQSPKYLFRKEGQNVTLSCEQNLNHDAMYWYRQDPGQGLRLIYYSQIVNDFQKGDIAEGYSVSREKKESFPLTVTSAQKNPTAFYLCASSRGSYNEQFFGPGTRLTVL.

This sequence joins TRBV28 and TRBJ2-7; 8 bases fit TRBD2. CDR3 length: 14 residues. Germline values: CDR1 MDHEN, CDR2 SYDVKM. V dropped 3 bases and J dropped 6; count of bases not matched to a gene: 7. In DNA form, the CDR3 reads TGTGCCAGCAGTTTCGGAGCGGGAGAAGGCGAGCAGTACTTC. Encoded protein: CASSFGAGEGEQYF.

The chain has TRBV5-1 and TRBJ1-4; D is possibly TRBD1 (6 bases). This CDR3 region has 16 residues. V was cut by 0 bases and J by 4 bases, with 13 bases left in between. Germline CDR1 reads SGHRS; CDR2 reads YFSETQ. DNA for the CDR3: TGCGCCAGCAGCTTGGAGAGGGGGATTAATAATGAAAAACTGTTTTTT. Translated, it gives CASSLERGINNEKLFF. The variable domain in full, completed from reference TRBV5-1 and TRBJ1-4, reads KAGVTQTPRYLIKTRGQQVTLSCSPISGHRSVSWYQQTPGQGLQFLFEYFSETQRNKGNFPGRFSGRQFSNSRSEMNVSTLELGDSALYLCASSLERGINNEKLFFGSGTQLSVL.

The chain joins TRBV4-1 to TRBJ2-2; 9 bases fit TRBD1. This CDR3 region has 15 residues. V gave up 0 bases and J gave up 6 bases; unmatched junction bases: 2. Germline values: CDR1 MGHRA, CDR2 YSYEKL. The CDR3 nucleotides read TGCGCCAGCAGCCAAGAGGACAGGGGATCCGGGGAGCTGTTTTTT. Residues: CASSQEDRGSGELFF.

V gene TRBV2 combines with J gene TRBJ2-3, with 8 bases matching TRBD2. The germline gives CDR1 SNHLY, CDR2 FYNNEI. The CDR3 has 15 residues. V trimming: 0 bases; J trimming: 6 bases; junction bases outside the gene matches: 5. CDR3 sequence (DNA): TGTGCCAGCAGTGAAGCGATGCGGGGGGTGGATACGCAGTATTTT. Protein: CASSEAMRGVDTQYF.

This rearrangement joins TRBV28 to TRBJ2-6, with a weak D call TRBD1 (5 bases). CDR3 length equals 16 residues. V lost 6 bases and J lost 0, with 12 bases in between. Germline CDR1 is MDHEN and CDR2 is SYDVKM. In DNA, the CDR3 is TGTGCCAGCAGCCGACAGTCTCCCTCTGGGGCCAACGTCCTGACTTTC. This codes for CASSRQSPSGANVLTF.